A selection of T cell receptor beta chains follows, all from one sample in a study of radiation and T cells in renal cell carcinoma. The method was immunoSEQ multiplex PCR; TCRdb's version includes in-frame clones alone and lacks a portion of them. The data show about 74,000 clones, about 89% seen once. The sequencing here drew on blood, taken from a patient whose treatment included radiotherapy and nephrectomy. Source of these receptors: a woman between 65 and 79 years old with renal cell carcinoma. CDR3s include the opening cysteine and the closing phenylalanine or tryptophan. A D gene is named only where the DNA matches it firmly. The size of a clone is reported for some rows only, either as once, few or many, or as a class for expanded clones.

j_call: TRBJ1-1; clone_size: NA; v_call: TRBV7-3; d_call: NA; cdr3_nt: TGTGCCAGCAGCTCACAAGGTGGAGAATTGAGCACTGAAGCTTTCTTT; cdr3_aa: CASSSQGGELSTEAFF
j_call: TRBJ2-7; clone_size: NA; v_call: TRBV9; d_call: NA; cdr3_nt: TGTGCCAGCAGCGAGGATGGACCTCCTGAGGGCGAGCAGTACTTC; cdr3_aa: CASSEDGPPEGEQYF
j_call: TRBJ1-2; clone_size: NA; v_call: TRBV19; d_call: NA; cdr3_nt: TGTGCCAGTAGCACCTCAGGGTATGGCTACACCTTC; cdr3_aa: CASSTSGYGYTF
j_call: TRBJ2-3; clone_size: NA; v_call: TRBV9; d_call: NA; cdr3_nt: TGTGCCAGCAGCGCCCGGGACTTGGGCACAGATACGCAGTATTTT; cdr3_aa: CASSARDLGTDTQYF
j_call: TRBJ1-1; clone_size: NA; v_call: TRBV9; d_call: NA; cdr3_nt: TGTGCCAGCAGCGTAGAACAGATGAACACTGAAGCTTTCTTT; cdr3_aa: CASSVEQMNTEAFF
j_call: TRBJ2-5; clone_size: NA; v_call: TRBV6-6; d_call: NA; cdr3_nt: TGTGCCAGCAGTTACTCCGCGGGCTTAATTACAGAGACCCAGTACTTC; cdr3_aa: CASSYSAGLITETQYF
j_call: TRBJ2-1; clone_size: NA; v_call: TRBV7-6; d_call: NA; cdr3_nt: TGTGCCAGCGGAAGGGGGGGCAATGAGCAGTTCTTC; cdr3_aa: CASGRGGNEQFF
j_call: TRBJ1-2; clone_size: once; v_call: TRBV28; d_call: NA; cdr3_nt: TGTGCCAGCAAATCAGGGGTAGGACTCCGCTACACCTTC; cdr3_aa: CASKSGVGLRYTF
j_call: TRBJ1-6; clone_size: NA; v_call: TRBV30; d_call: NA; cdr3_nt: TGTGCCTGGAGGGGAGGACTGAGCTCCTATAATTCACCCCTCCACTTT; cdr3_aa: CAWRGGLSSYNSPLHF
j_call: TRBJ2-7; clone_size: NA; v_call: TRBV30; d_call: TRBD1; cdr3_nt: TGTGCCTGGAGTTCCCCGGGACAGGGGCCCTACGAGCAGTACTTC; cdr3_aa: CAWSSPGQGPYEQYF
j_call: TRBJ2-3; clone_size: NA; v_call: TRBV7-9; d_call: NA; cdr3_nt: TGTGCCAGCAGCTTATCCGGGGGCACAGATACGCAGTATTTT; cdr3_aa: CASSLSGGTDTQYF
j_call: TRBJ1-1; clone_size: NA; v_call: TRBV29-1; d_call: NA; cdr3_nt: TGCAGCGGTCTCCGGGACACCACTGAAGCTTTCTTT; cdr3_aa: CSGLRDTTEAFF
j_call: TRBJ2-7; clone_size: NA; v_call: TRBV30; d_call: NA; cdr3_nt: TGTGCCTGGAGTGTACTCAGGGGTAGCGAGCAGTACTTC; cdr3_aa: CAWSVLRGSEQYF
j_call: TRBJ1-1; clone_size: NA; v_call: TRBV5-1; d_call: TRBD1; cdr3_nt: TGCGCCAGCAGCCCGGGACAGATTGGGGACACTGAAGCTTTCTTT; cdr3_aa: CASSPGQIGDTEAFF
j_call: TRBJ2-3; clone_size: NA; v_call: TRBV5-4; d_call: NA; cdr3_nt: TGTGCCAGCAGCTTGTGGGGGACGGGGGACGGCGATACGCAGTATTTT; cdr3_aa: CASSLWGTGDGDTQYF
j_call: TRBJ1-2; clone_size: NA; v_call: TRBV13; d_call: NA; cdr3_nt: TGTGCCAGCCCCGGGGGGTGGGGTGGCTACACCTTC; cdr3_aa: CASPGGWGGYTF
j_call: TRBJ1-2; clone_size: NA; v_call: TRBV4-2; d_call: TRBD1; cdr3_nt: TGTGCCAGCAGCCGCCTCGGGACAGACTATGGCTACACCTTC; cdr3_aa: CASSRLGTDYGYTF
j_call: TRBJ1-1; clone_size: NA; v_call: TRBV30; d_call: NA; cdr3_nt: TGTGCCTGGAGTGTAGTTACCGGAGGGGGGTTTTTT; cdr3_aa: CAWSVVTGGGFF
j_call: TRBJ2-1; clone_size: NA; v_call: TRBV10-2; d_call: NA; cdr3_nt: TGCGCCAGCAGTGAACCGGGGATCTACAATGAGCAGTTCTTC; cdr3_aa: CASSEPGIYNEQFF
j_call: TRBJ2-7; clone_size: NA; v_call: TRBV28; d_call: TRBD2; cdr3_nt: TGTGGCTCGAAATCCCAGCGGGGGCCGGGCGCCTACGAGCAGTACTTC; cdr3_aa: CGSKSQRGPGAYEQYF
j_call: TRBJ1-6; clone_size: NA; v_call: TRBV30; d_call: NA; cdr3_nt: TGTGCCTGGAGTGTACCCAGGTTTAATTCACCCCTCCACTTT; cdr3_aa: CAWSVPRFNSPLHF
j_call: TRBJ1-3; clone_size: NA; v_call: TRBV7-2; d_call: NA; cdr3_nt: TGTGCCAGCAGCTTAGAAGGACCTGGAAACACCATATATTTT; cdr3_aa: CASSLEGPGNTIYF
j_call: TRBJ1-5; clone_size: few; v_call: TRBV6-5; d_call: NA; cdr3_nt: TGTGCCAGCAGAATACGGGACGTTAGCAATCAGCCCCAGCATTTT; cdr3_aa: CASRIRDVSNQPQHF
j_call: TRBJ2-3; clone_size: NA; v_call: TRBV27; d_call: TRBD2; cdr3_nt: TGTGCCAGCAGTTTATTCTTGCGGGGGACCCTCACAGATACGCAGTATTTT; cdr3_aa: CASSLFLRGTLTDTQYF
j_call: TRBJ2-5; clone_size: NA; v_call: TRBV5-1; d_call: TRBD1; cdr3_nt: TGCGCCAGCAGCCAATTAGGGGGCGCGGAGGAGACCCAGTACTTC; cdr3_aa: CASSQLGGAEETQYF
j_call: TRBJ2-2; clone_size: NA; v_call: TRBV19; d_call: NA; cdr3_nt: TGTGCCAGTAGTATCCCAGGGGGAGGCACCGGGGAGCTGTTTTTT; cdr3_aa: CASSIPGGGTGELFF
j_call: TRBJ2-1; clone_size: NA; v_call: TRBV18; d_call: TRBD1; cdr3_nt: TGTGCCAGCTCAACCCGGACAGGGCAAAATGAGCAGTTCTTC; cdr3_aa: CASSTRTGQNEQFF
j_call: TRBJ2-3; clone_size: once; v_call: TRBV2; d_call: TRBD2; cdr3_nt: TGTGCCAGCAGTAGGCTAGCGGGGGCCCCCACAGATACGCAGTATTTT; cdr3_aa: CASSRLAGAPTDTQYF
j_call: TRBJ1-3; clone_size: NA; v_call: TRBV6-1; d_call: NA; cdr3_nt: TGTGCCAGCAGGGACCGGAGCTCTGGAAACACCATATATTTT; cdr3_aa: CASRDRSSGNTIYF
j_call: TRBJ2-3; clone_size: NA; v_call: TRBV9; d_call: NA; cdr3_nt: TGTGCCAGCAGCGTGGGCCAGCATTACACAGATACGCAGTATTTT; cdr3_aa: CASSVGQHYTDTQYF
j_call: TRBJ2-1; clone_size: NA; v_call: TRBV5-8; d_call: NA; cdr3_nt: TGTGCCAGCAGCTTGGGATCGTTTAATGAGCAGTTCTTC; cdr3_aa: CASSLGSFNEQFF
j_call: TRBJ1-1; clone_size: NA; v_call: TRBV7-8; d_call: NA; cdr3_nt: TGTGCCAGCAGCTTAGCCGACTTTGACCCCGGGATAGTTGTCACTGAAGCTTTCTTT; cdr3_aa: CASSLADFDPGIVVTEAFF
j_call: TRBJ1-1; clone_size: NA; v_call: TRBV30; d_call: NA; cdr3_nt: TGTGCCTGGAGTGTACTCCGGGTGGGGGAAGCTTTCTTT; cdr3_aa: CAWSVLRVGEAFF
j_call: TRBJ2-3; clone_size: NA; v_call: TRBV13; d_call: NA; cdr3_nt: TGTGCCAGCAGCTTAGCAGCTAGCAGCCGTACGCAGTATTTT; cdr3_aa: CASSLAASSRTQYF
j_call: TRBJ2-3; clone_size: NA; v_call: TRBV7-2; d_call: TRBD2; cdr3_nt: TGTGCCAGCAGCATACTAGCGGGGCGCACAGATACGCAGTATTTT; cdr3_aa: CASSILAGRTDTQYF
j_call: TRBJ2-3; clone_size: NA; v_call: TRBV6-6; d_call: TRBD2; cdr3_nt: TGTGCCAGCAGTTACTCGGGTGCGGGGGGGCCAGATACGCAGTATTTT; cdr3_aa: CASSYSGAGGPDTQYF
j_call: TRBJ1-2; clone_size: NA; v_call: TRBV9; d_call: TRBD1; cdr3_nt: TGTGCCAGCAGTACAGGACAGGGGGCGGTTGGCTACACCTTC; cdr3_aa: CASSTGQGAVGYTF
j_call: TRBJ2-7; clone_size: few; v_call: TRBV19; d_call: TRBD1; cdr3_nt: TGTGCCAGTAGTATAGACGGGACAGGGGGAACCTACGAGCAGTACTTC; cdr3_aa: CASSIDGTGGTYEQYF
j_call: TRBJ2-3; clone_size: NA; v_call: TRBV5-1; d_call: NA; cdr3_nt: TGCGCCAGCAGCTTGTGGAGAACAGATACGCAGTATTTT; cdr3_aa: CASSLWRTDTQYF
j_call: TRBJ2-3; clone_size: NA; v_call: TRBV19; d_call: TRBD2; cdr3_nt: TGTGCCAGTAGTTCCGCGGGGGGGGCCACAGATACGCAGTATTTT; cdr3_aa: CASSSAGGATDTQYF
j_call: TRBJ2-6; clone_size: NA; v_call: TRBV7-6; d_call: TRBD2; cdr3_nt: TGTGCCAGCAGCTTCGGGGGGGGCTCTGGGGCCAACGTCCTGACTTTC; cdr3_aa: CASSFGGGSGANVLTF
j_call: TRBJ2-4; clone_size: few; v_call: TRBV5-1; d_call: TRBD1; cdr3_nt: TGCGCCAGCAGCGACGGGACAGGAGCCAAAAACATTCAGTACTTC; cdr3_aa: CASSDGTGAKNIQYF
j_call: TRBJ1-2; clone_size: NA; v_call: TRBV5-1; d_call: NA; cdr3_nt: TGCGCCAGCAGCTCGGAGGCAGGATGGGGCTACACCTTC; cdr3_aa: CASSSEAGWGYTF
j_call: TRBJ2-7; clone_size: NA; v_call: TRBV29-1; d_call: NA; cdr3_nt: TGCAGCGTTCAAACACCCGAATCGTCGACAGCCTACGAGCAGTACTTC; cdr3_aa: CSVQTPESSTAYEQYF
j_call: TRBJ1-6; clone_size: NA; v_call: TRBV7-9; d_call: NA; cdr3_nt: TGTGCCAGCAGCTTTTCAGACAGCAATTCACCCCTCCACTTT; cdr3_aa: CASSFSDSNSPLHF
j_call: TRBJ2-5; clone_size: NA; v_call: TRBV27; d_call: NA; cdr3_nt: TGTGCCAGCAGTTTCGGACAGAATTATAAGGAGACCCAGTACTTC; cdr3_aa: CASSFGQNYKETQYF
j_call: TRBJ2-7; clone_size: NA; v_call: TRBV20-1; d_call: NA; cdr3_nt: TGCAGTGCCGAACAATACGAGCAGTACTTC; cdr3_aa: CSAEQYEQYF
j_call: TRBJ1-3; clone_size: NA; v_call: TRBV13; d_call: NA; cdr3_nt: TGTGCCAGCAGCTTAGACGGAGGAGGAGGAAACACCATATATTTT; cdr3_aa: CASSLDGGGGNTIYF